This T cell receptor beta chain was documented in a study of spatial heterogeneity in lung cancer. Looking at the study overall: The count of detected beta-chain sequences consistently exceeded that of alpha-chain sequences. General study results and limits: Ubiquitous expanded tumor TCRs surfaced in blood more at resection than they did at follow-up.

Trimming stripped 3 bases from V and 0 bases from J, with 3 bases between. This CDR3 is 13 amino acids long. Germline lookup yields CDR1 SGHAT and CDR2 FQNNGV. TCR cDNA molecules each had a unique molecular identifier. TCRdb ran MiXCR on the 5' RACE reads and lists one entry per CDR3 protein. Among around 50,000 distinct CDR3 sequences listed, 6% to 9.5% were seen once. Described time point: sample taken at primary tumor resection. TCRs were sequenced from unsorted whole RNA of tumor, nontumor lung or PBMC. There were 65 or so donors, all of them untreated patients with early-stage non-small cell lung cancer. As regards this clonotype: What it recognizes is unknown.

The sequenced sample was PBMCs, obtained at surgery. The V and J genes are TRBV11-2 and TRBJ1-5; D not resolved. This clonotype was obtained from a female donor with early-stage non-small cell lung cancer. The CDR3 DNA reads TGTGCCAGCAGCTTGGGTAGCAATCAGCCCCAGCATTTT. Amino acid sequence: CASSLGSNQPQHF.